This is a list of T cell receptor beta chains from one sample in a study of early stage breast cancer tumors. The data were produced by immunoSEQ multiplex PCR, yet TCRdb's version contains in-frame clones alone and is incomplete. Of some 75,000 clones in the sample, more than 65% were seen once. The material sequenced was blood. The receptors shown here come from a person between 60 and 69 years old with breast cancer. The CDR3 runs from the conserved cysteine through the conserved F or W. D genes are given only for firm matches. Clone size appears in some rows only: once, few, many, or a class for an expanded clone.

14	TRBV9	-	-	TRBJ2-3	TGTGCCAGCAAAGCGGGTTCTAGCACAGATACGCAGTATTTT	CASKAGSSTDTQYF
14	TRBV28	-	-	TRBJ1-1	TGTGCCAGCAGGGGGGAGGCCCGACGGGCTGAAGCTTTCTTT	CASRGEARRAEAFF
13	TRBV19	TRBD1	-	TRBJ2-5	TGTGCCAGTAGTACAGGGGGACAAGAGACCCAGTACTTC	CASSTGGQETQYF
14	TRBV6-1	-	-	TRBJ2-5	TGTGCCAGCAGTGATCCCGGCGGAGGAGAGACCCAGTACTTC	CASSDPGGGETQYF
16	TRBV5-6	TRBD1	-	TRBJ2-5	TGTGCCAGCAGCTTGGTGGGACAGGGGGCCAGGGAGACCCAGTACTTC	CASSLVGQGARETQYF
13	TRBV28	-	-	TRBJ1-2	TGTGCCAGCAGAACCCCAGGGGACTATGGCTACACCTTC	CASRTPGDYGYTF
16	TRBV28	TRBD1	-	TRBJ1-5	TGTGCCAGCACCCGGACAGGGGCTGGAGGCAATCAGCCCCAGCATTTT	CASTRTGAGGNQPQHF
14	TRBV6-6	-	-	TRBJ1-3	TGTGCCAGCAGCATGCAGGGTCGGGAAAACACCATATATTTT	CASSMQGRENTIYF
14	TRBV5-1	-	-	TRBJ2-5	TGCGCCAGCAGTTCGGCAGGGATACAAGAGACCCAGTACTTC	CASSSAGIQETQYF
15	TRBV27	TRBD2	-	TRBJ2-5	TGTGCCAGCAGTCCTAGCGGGATGAGGTGGGAGACCCAGTACTTC	CASSPSGMRWETQYF
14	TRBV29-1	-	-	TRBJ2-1	TGCAGCGCGTCCGGGACTCGGATCTACAATGAGCAGTTCTTC	CSASGTRIYNEQFF
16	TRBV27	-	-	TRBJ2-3	TGTGCCAGCAGCCTAACAACGTCGCCTAGCACAGATACGCAGTATTTT	CASSLTTSPSTDTQYF
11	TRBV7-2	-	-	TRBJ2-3	TGTGCCAGCAGCCTCACAGATACGCAGTATTTT	CASSLTDTQYF
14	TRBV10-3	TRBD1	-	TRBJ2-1	TGTGCCGCATCACCCCGGGACAGTTCTAATGAGCAGTTCTTC	CAASPRDSSNEQFF
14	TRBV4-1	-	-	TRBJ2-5	TGCGCCAGCAGCCATCCGAACCGAGGGGAGGACCAGTACTTC	CASSHPNRGEDQYF
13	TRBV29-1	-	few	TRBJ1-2	TGCAGCGTTGATTCGTCCGACAGGAGTGGCTACACCTTC	CSVDSSDRSGYTF